This entry is about one TCR beta chain. Its antigen is currently unknown. The sample belongs to a study of naive and memory T cell subsets. Study-wide results and limits: Naive and memory subsets had different power law exponents for TCR abundance. Possibly reflecting memory cells re-expressing CD45RA, a few larger clonotypes occurred in naive repertoires, especially CD8. Diversity fell and Gini index rose from naive through CM, EM, EMRA.

CMV status came from CD4+ T cell IFNgamma after overnight CMV lysate stimulation of fresh PBMCs. V lost 4 bases to trimming and J lost 2 bases, with 8 bases between them. The germline CDR1 and CDR2 sequences are SQVTM and ANQGSEA. The CDR3 runs to 12 residues. Both TRBC1 and TRBC2 were covered by a beta constant-region primer of two equimolar oligonucleotides. The ligated cDNA underwent four PCR rounds using SP2 and nested alpha and beta constant-region primers. Ligation attached a single-stranded oligonucleotide with a 12-nucleotide UMI and the SP2 primer to the cDNA 3' end. TCRdb re-derived calls from the UMI-ligation and nested PCR reads in MiXCR, one entry per CDR3 protein. The data contain over 110,000 distinct CDR3 sequences, approximately 18% of them singletons.

The source material was naive CD8+ T cells from blood. The receptor was isolated from a human donor in good health. The genes are TRBV29-1 and TRBJ2-5, with D unresolved. The CDR3 here is CSVVGRQETQYF. In DNA, the CDR3 is TGCAGCGTTGTAGGCAGACAAGAGACCCAGTACTTC.